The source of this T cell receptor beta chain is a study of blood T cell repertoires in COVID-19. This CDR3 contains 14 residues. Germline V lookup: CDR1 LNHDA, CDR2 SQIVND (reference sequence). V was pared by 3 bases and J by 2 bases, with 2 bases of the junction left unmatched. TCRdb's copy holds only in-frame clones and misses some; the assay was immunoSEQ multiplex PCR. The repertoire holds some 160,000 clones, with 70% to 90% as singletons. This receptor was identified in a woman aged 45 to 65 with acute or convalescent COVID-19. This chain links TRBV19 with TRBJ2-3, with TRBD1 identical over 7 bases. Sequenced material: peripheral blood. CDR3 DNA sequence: TGTGCCAGTAGTATCGGACAGGACACAGATACGCAGTATTTT. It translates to CASSIGQDTDTQYF.